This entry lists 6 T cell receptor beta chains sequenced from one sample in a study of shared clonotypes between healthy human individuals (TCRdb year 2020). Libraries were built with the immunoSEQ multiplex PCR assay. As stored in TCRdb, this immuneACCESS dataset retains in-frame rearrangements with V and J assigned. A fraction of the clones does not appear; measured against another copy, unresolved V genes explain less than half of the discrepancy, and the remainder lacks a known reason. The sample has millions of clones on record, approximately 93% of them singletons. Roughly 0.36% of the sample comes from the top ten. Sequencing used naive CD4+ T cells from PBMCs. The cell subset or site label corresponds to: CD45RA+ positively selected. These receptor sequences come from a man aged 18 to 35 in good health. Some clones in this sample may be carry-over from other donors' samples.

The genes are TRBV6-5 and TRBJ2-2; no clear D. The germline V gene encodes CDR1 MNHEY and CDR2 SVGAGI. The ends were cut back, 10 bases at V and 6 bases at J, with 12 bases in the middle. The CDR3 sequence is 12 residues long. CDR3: CATNRVAGELFF. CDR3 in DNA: TGTGCCACAAATAGGGTAGCCGGGGAGCTGTTTTTT.

DNA of the CDR3: TGTGCCAGCAGCTTCGACAGGCAAAACTACGAGCAGTACTTC. It codes for CASSFDRQNYEQYF. V and J are TRBV7-8 and TRBJ2-7, with a tentative D call TRBD1 (6 bases). The V gene lost 3 bases and the J gene lost 3 bases, with 12 bases spanning the gap. This CDR3 comprises 14 residues. The germline gives CDR1 SGHVS, CDR2 FQNEAQ.

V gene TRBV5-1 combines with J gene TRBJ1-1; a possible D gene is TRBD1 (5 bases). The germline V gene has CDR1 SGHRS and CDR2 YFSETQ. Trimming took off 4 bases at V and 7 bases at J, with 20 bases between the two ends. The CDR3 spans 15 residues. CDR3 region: CASSPSLGEGVEAFF. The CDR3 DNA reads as TGCGCCAGCAGCCCGAGTCTTGGGGAAGGGGTTGAAGCTTTCTTT.

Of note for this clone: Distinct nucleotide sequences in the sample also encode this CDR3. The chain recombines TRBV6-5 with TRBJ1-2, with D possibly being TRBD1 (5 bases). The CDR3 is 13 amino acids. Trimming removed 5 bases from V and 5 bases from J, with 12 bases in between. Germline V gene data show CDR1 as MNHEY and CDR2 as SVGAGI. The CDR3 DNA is TGTGCCAGCAGTCCCCGTGAGGGGTATGGCTACACCTTC. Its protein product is CASSPREGYGYTF.

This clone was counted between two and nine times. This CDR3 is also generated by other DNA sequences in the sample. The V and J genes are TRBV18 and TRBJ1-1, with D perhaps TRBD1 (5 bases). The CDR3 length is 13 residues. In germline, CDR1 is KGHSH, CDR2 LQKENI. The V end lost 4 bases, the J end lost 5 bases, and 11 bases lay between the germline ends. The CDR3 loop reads CASSQGRDTEAFF. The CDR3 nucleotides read TGTGCCAGCTCACAGGGCAGGGATACTGAAGCTTTCTTT.

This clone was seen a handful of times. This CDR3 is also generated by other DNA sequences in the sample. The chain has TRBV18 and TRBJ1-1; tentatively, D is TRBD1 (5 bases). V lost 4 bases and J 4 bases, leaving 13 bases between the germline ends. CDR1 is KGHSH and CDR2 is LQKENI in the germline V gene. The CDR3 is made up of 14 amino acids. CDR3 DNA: TGTGCCAGCTCACAGGACCGGGGGTTCACTGAAGCTTTCTTT. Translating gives CASSQDRGFTEAFF.